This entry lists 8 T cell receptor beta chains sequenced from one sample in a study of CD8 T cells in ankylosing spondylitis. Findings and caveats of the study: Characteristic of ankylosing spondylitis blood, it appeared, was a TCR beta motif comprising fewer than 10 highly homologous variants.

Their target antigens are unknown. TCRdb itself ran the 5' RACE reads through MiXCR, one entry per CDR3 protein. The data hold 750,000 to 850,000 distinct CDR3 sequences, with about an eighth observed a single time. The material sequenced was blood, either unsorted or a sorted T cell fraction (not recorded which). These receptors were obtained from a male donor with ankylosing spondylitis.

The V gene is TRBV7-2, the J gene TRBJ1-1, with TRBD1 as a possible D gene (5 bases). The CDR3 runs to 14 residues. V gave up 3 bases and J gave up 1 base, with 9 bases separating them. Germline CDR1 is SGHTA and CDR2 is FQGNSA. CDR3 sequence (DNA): TGTGCCAGCAGCTTTGGCGGGGCGAACACTGAAGCTTTCTTT. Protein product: CASSFGGANTEAFF.

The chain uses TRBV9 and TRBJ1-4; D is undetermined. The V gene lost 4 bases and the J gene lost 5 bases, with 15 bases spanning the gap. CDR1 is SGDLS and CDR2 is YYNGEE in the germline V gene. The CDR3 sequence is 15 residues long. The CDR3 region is CASSRGGRGNEKLFF. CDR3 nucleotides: TGTGCCAGCAGCCGGGGTGGTCGAGGGAATGAAAAACTGTTTTTT.

CDR3 loop: CSAGGLYRGTDTQYF. The CDR3 DNA reads as TGCAGTGCCGGGGGGCTTTACAGGGGCACAGATACGCAGTATTTT. The chain combines TRBV20-1 with TRBJ2-3, with D perhaps TRBD2 (7 bases). The germline V gene has CDR1 DFQATT and CDR2 SNEGSKA (reference sequence). Trimming cost V 6 bases and J 1 base, with 17 bases left between them. The CDR3 covers 15 residues.

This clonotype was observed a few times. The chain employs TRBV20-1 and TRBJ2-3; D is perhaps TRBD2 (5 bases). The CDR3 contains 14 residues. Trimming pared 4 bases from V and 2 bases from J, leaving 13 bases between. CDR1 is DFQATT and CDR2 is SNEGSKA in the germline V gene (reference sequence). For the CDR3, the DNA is TGCAGTGCTAAATGGTCGGGGTCCACAGATACGCAGTATTTT. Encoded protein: CSAKWSGSTDTQYF.

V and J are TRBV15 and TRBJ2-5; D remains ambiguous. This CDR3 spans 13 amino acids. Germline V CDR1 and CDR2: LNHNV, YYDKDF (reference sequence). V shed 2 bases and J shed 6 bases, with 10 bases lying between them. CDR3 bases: TGTGCCACCAGCAGACCGGGTATAAAGACCCAGTACTTC. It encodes CATSRPGIKTQYF.

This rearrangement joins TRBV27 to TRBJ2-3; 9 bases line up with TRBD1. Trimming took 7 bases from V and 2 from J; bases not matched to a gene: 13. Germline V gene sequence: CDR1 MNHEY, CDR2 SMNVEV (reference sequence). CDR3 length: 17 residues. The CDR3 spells CASMLGWGTGFTDTQYF. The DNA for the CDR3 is TGTGCCAGCATGCTAGGGTGGGGGACAGGGTTCACAGATACGCAGTATTTT.

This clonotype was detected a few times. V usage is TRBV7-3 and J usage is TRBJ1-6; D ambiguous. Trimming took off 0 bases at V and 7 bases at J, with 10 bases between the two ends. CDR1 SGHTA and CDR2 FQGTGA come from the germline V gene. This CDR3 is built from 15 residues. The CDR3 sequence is CASSLTGGLNSPLHF. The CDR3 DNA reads TGTGCCAGCAGCTTAACGGGAGGTTTAAATTCACCCCTCCACTTT.

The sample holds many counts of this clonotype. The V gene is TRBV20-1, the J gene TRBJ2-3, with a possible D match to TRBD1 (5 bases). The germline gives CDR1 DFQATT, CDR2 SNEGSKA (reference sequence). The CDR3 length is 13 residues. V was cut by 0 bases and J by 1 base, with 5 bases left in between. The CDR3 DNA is TGCAGTGCTAGAGAGACAGGCACAGATACGCAGTATTTT. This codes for CSARETGTDTQYF.